The 29 T cell receptor beta chains in this list originate from one sample, sequenced in a study of CXCR3-negative and CXCR3-positive naive CD8 T cells. Each TRB cDNA library was prepared by 5' RACE (with UMI labels). From the 5' RACE reads, TCRdb lists one entry per CDR3 protein and no DNA. This table lists tens of thousands of distinct CDR3 sequences. The sequenced material came from memory CD8+ T cells from blood. All receptors derive from a human donor in good health. Some clones in this sample may be carry-over from other donors' samples.

The chain links TRBV12-3 or TRBV12-4 to TRBJ2-3; the D call of TRBD1 rests on TCRdb alone, since no DNA is present to check it. The CDR3 runs to 16 residues. CDR3 loop: CASRPPAIVRADTQYF.

The chain recombines TRBV7-9 with TRBJ2-4; the TCRdb D gene call, TRBD1, has no DNA to confirm it. The CDR3 spans 14 residues. The germline V gene has CDR1 SEHNR and CDR2 FQNEAQ (reference sequence). This CDR3 is CASSPPGAKNIQYF.

The V and J genes are TRBV7-9 and TRBJ1-2; the TCRdb D gene call, TRBD1, has no DNA to confirm it. Looked up from germline, CDR1 is SEHNR and CDR2 is FQNEAQ (reference sequence). The CDR3 is 14 residues long. CDR3 amino acids: CASSTSRGNYGYTF.

The genes are TRBV7-9 and TRBJ2-1; TCRdb returns TRBD2, unconfirmable since there is no DNA. The CDR3 sequence is 17 residues long. Germline values: CDR1 SEHNR, CDR2 FQNEAQ (reference sequence). The CDR3 loop is CASSLGWASGEYNEQFF.

This chain connects TRBV15 to TRBJ2-3; TCRdb indicates TRBD1, and absent DNA this call remains unverified. This CDR3 spans 15 amino acids. Looked up from germline, CDR1 is LNHNV and CDR2 is YYDKDF (reference sequence). CDR3 sequence reads: CATSRERRGGDTQYF.

The chain uses TRBV7-6 and TRBJ2-7; the TCRdb D gene call, TRBD1, has no DNA to confirm it. CDR1 and CDR2 (germline): SGHVS, FNYEAQ. CDR3 length: 15 residues. The CDR3 sequence is CASSQGQGRPYEQYF.

The chain combines TRBV11-2 with TRBJ2-7; no DNA is available, so the TRBD1 call from TCRdb remains unchecked. From germline, CDR1 is SGHAT and CDR2 FQNNGV. The CDR3 has 14 amino acids. CDR3 amino acids: CASSFKGGAREQYF.

J is TRBJ2-7 and V is TRBV6-6; TCRdb names TRBD1, which stays unverified in the absence of DNA. Germline V CDR1 and CDR2: MNHNY, SVGAGI (reference sequence). The CDR3 is made up of 16 amino acids. The CDR3 reads CASSYSGTPYRYEQYF.

This chain joins TRBV15 and TRBJ2-3. The germline V gene encodes CDR1 LNHNV and CDR2 YYDKDF (reference sequence). The CDR3 is 13 amino acids. The CDR3 spells CATSRASTDTQYF. The full variable domain, its missing parts supplied by reference TRBV15 and TRBJ2-3, is DAMVIQNPRYQVTQFGKPVTLSCSQTLNHNVMYWYQQKSSQAPKLLFHYYDKDFNNEADTPDNFQSRRPNTSFCFLDIRSPGLGDTAMYLCATSRASTDTQYFGPGTRLTVL.

The rearrangement links TRBV29-1 to TRBJ1-2; TCRdb returns TRBD1, unconfirmable since there is no DNA. This CDR3 contains 13 residues. CDR1 is SQVTM, CDR2 ANQGSEA, per germline. The CDR3 sequence is CSVEDTDSLGYTF.

The genes are TRBV29-1 and TRBJ2-3; TCRdb outputs TRBD1, but without DNA this stays unchecked. This CDR3 contains 21 residues. Germline-derived CDR1 and CDR2 are SQVTM and ANQGSEA. This CDR3 reads CSVGTMTESRTGTESTDTQYF.

This rearrangement joins TRBV7-2 to TRBJ2-3. Germline V gene data show CDR1 as SGHTA and CDR2 as FQGNSA. CDR3 length equals 14 residues. The CDR3 protein is CASSLARRTDAQYF.

This rearrangement joins TRBV27 to TRBJ2-7. Looked up from germline, CDR1 is MNHEY and CDR2 is SMNVEV (reference sequence). The CDR3 covers 13 residues. The CDR3 here is CASSLGVRNEQYF.

V and J are TRBV29-1 and TRBJ2-7. Per germline, CDR1 SQVTM and CDR2 ANQGSEA. The CDR3 length is 12 residues. The CDR3 loop reads CSGLSEVGEQYF.

This sequence joins TRBV29-1 and TRBJ1-2; TCRdb designates TRBD1, a call that cannot be tested without DNA. The CDR3 covers 14 residues. In germline, CDR1 is SQVTM, CDR2 ANQGSEA. The CDR3 sequence is CSVEVRQGIYGYTF. Filled out from reference TRBV29-1 and TRBJ1-2, the complete variable domain reads SAVISQKPSRDICQRGTSLTIQCQVDSQVTMMFWYRQQPGQSLTLIATANQGSEATYESGFVIDKFPISRPNLTFSTLTVSNMSPEDSSIYLCSVEVRQGIYGYTFGSGTRLTVV.

The chain uses TRBV14 and TRBJ2-6; TCRdb calls TRBD1, which cannot be checked without DNA. This CDR3 region has 16 residues. Germline-derived CDR1 and CDR2 are SGHDN and FVKESK. CDR3 in amino acids: CASSQGSWVGANVLTF.

J is TRBJ1-2 and V is TRBV7-8; the TCRdb D gene call, TRBD1, has no DNA to confirm it. There are 15 residues in the CDR3. Germline loops: CDR1 SGHVS, CDR2 FQNEAQ. CDR3 amino acids: CASSLAGGADYGYTF.

Its frequency marks this clonotype as large. J is TRBJ2-4 and V is TRBV7-3; TCRdb proposes TRBD1, but this gene call is untestable without DNA. The germline CDR1 and CDR2 sequences are SGHTA and FQGTGA. CDR3 length equals 16 residues. The CDR3 protein is CASSTPRTLAKNIQYF.

The chain combines TRBV5-1 with TRBJ2-5; TCRdb names TRBD1, which stays unverified in the absence of DNA. The CDR3 extends over 14 amino acids. The V gene's germline CDR1 is SGHRS and CDR2 YFSETQ. CDR3 sequence reads: CASSFLGGQETQYF.

V is TRBV5-6 and J is TRBJ2-1. The CDR3 is 15 amino acids. Looked up from germline, CDR1 is SGHDT and CDR2 is YYEEEE. CDR3 residues: CASSGSLSSYNEQFF.

The CDR3 sequence is CASSYSLQGERQHF. The J gene is TRBJ1-5, the V gene TRBV6-5; TCRdb reports TRBD1, a call that lacks DNA to check it against. CDR1 is MNHEY and CDR2 is SVGAGI in the germline V gene. The CDR3 runs 14 residues.

The V and J genes are TRBV10-3 and TRBJ2-3; the TCRdb D gene call, TRBD2, has no DNA to confirm it. This CDR3 spans 14 amino acids. The germline CDR1 and CDR2 sequences are ENHRY and SYGVKD. The CDR3 region is CAISESIGLDTQYF.

The chain combines TRBV18 with TRBJ2-6; TCRdb returns TRBD1, unconfirmable since there is no DNA. Germline CDR1 is KGHSH and CDR2 is LQKENI. This CDR3 comprises 20 residues. CDR3 residues: CASSPTGQASHGAGANVLTF.

The rearrangement joins TRBV5-5 to TRBJ2-5; checking the TCRdb D call of TRBD2 is not possible without DNA. In germline, CDR1 is SGHKS, CDR2 YYEKEE (reference sequence). CDR3 length: 14 residues. The CDR3 spells CASSYGTVEETQYF. The full variable domain, completed using reference TRBV5-5 and TRBJ2-5, is DAGVTQSPTHLIKTRGQQVTLRCSPISGHKSVSWYQQVLGQGPQFIFQYYEKEERGRGNFPDRFSARQFPNYSSELNVNALLLGDSALYLCASSYGTVEETQYFGPGTRLLVL.

The rearrangement joins TRBV7-9 to TRBJ2-5; absent DNA, TCRdb's TRBD2 call cannot be checked. The germline CDR1 and CDR2 sequences are SEHNR and FQNEAQ (reference sequence). This CDR3 has 16 amino acids. This CDR3 reads CASSFLAGNPGETQYF.

The V gene is TRBV7-9, the J gene TRBJ1-1; TCRdb picks TRBD1, but there is no DNA to check that call. The CDR3 is 15 amino acids. Germline CDR1 and CDR2: SEHNR and FQNEAQ (reference sequence). CDR3 sequence reads: CASSTRDSQNTEAFF. Supplemented by reference TRBV7-9 and TRBJ1-1, the full variable domain reads DTGVSQNPRHKITKRGQNVTFRCDPISEHNRLYWYRQTLGQGPEFLTYFQNEAQLEKSRLLSDRFSAERPKGSFSTLEIQRTEQGDSAMYLCASSTRDSQNTEAFFGQGTRLTVV.

This chain uses TRBV27 with TRBJ1-2; there is no DNA to check the TCRdb D call of TRBD1. The CDR3 runs to 15 residues. The germline CDR1 and CDR2 sequences are MNHEY and SMNVEV (reference sequence). The CDR3 sequence is CASSFSGTPVYGYTF.

V and J are TRBV9 and TRBJ2-7. In germline, CDR1 is SGDLS, CDR2 YYNGEE. The CDR3 contains 13 residues. This CDR3 reads CASSPQEAYEQYF.

V usage is TRBV10-3 and J usage is TRBJ2-7. The germline CDR1 and CDR2 sequences are ENHRY and SYGVKD. This CDR3 has 14 amino acids. The CDR3 sequence is CAISAASTSYEQYF.